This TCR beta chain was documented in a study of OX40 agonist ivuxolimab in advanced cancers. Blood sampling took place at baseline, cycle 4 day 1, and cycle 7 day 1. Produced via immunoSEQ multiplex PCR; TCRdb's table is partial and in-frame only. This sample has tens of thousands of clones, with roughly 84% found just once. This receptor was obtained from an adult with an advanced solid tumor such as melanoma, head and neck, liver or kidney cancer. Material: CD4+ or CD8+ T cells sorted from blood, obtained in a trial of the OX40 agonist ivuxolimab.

CDR3 amino acids: CASSMLRAPQPQHF. CDR3 nucleotides: TGTGCCAGTAGTATGTTGAGGGCCCCCCAGCCCCAGCATTTT. This chain links TRBV19 with TRBJ1-5; no clear D. The CDR3 has 14 amino acids. Germline lookup yields CDR1 LNHDA and CDR2 SQIVND (reference sequence). Trimming took off 3 bases at V and 7 bases at J, with 13 bases between the two ends.